Sequencing of this T cell receptor (beta chain) was carried out in a study of blood T cell repertoires in COVID-19. Study summary: The United States, Italy and Spain were the sources of the acute and convalescent COVID-19 samples.

The Seattle patients, enrolled during active infection, were followed longitudinally. The authors' processing: From reference gene primer amplification, estimates of nucleated cell counts were derived. The repertoire was sequenced with immunoSEQ multiplex PCR; TCRdb's copy has only in-frame clones and lacks some. D and trimming come from the DNA, and the V and J calls and clone size come from that table. Of roughly 200,000 clones listed, 80% to 90% are singletons. This clonotype originated in a woman in her thirties or forties with COVID-19, enrolled during active disease. The sample comprised peripheral blood.

The CDR3 loop reads CASSSHGTDYNEQFF. CDR3 nucleotide sequence: TGTGCCAGCAGCTCCCACGGGACAGATTACAATGAGCAGTTCTTC. V usage is TRBV7-6 and J usage is TRBJ2-1; 7 nucleotides match TRBD1. The CDR3 consists of 15 residues. V shed 4 bases and J 4 bases; nucleotides not matched to a gene: 7. Germline V gene lookup returns CDR1 SGHVS and CDR2 FNYEAQ.